The rows below give T cell receptor beta chains drawn from one sample of a study of cytomegalovirus exposure and HLA in healthy donors. Profiled with immunoSEQ multiplex PCR; TCRdb holds only in-frame clones, not every one. The sample lists 110,000 to 150,000 clones, 80% to 95% occurring once. Sequencing was performed on PBMCs. Receptor source: a man aged 18-30 years in good health and CMV-seronegative. The CDR3 runs from the conserved cysteine through the conserved F or W. Each record gives: J gene, clone size, D gene, V gene, CDR3 DNA, CDR3 protein. The D gene is left open where the match is weak. Expanded clones get a size class; other rows say once, few or many, or leave the size out.

J: TRBJ2-5
size: NA
D: TRBD2
V: TRBV7-8
DNA: TGTGCCAGTCGGGGGGGTCAAGAGACCCAGTACTTC
CDR3: CASRGGQETQYF

J: TRBJ2-5
size: NA
D: NA
V: TRBV5-1
DNA: TGCGCCAGCAGCTTCGGGTACCAAGAGACCCAGTACTTC
CDR3: CASSFGYQETQYF

J: TRBJ1-5
size: NA
D: NA
V: TRBV6-5
DNA: TGTGCCAGCAGTGAGACAGTTCCCCAGCATTTT
CDR3: CASSETVPQHF

J: TRBJ2-5
size: NA
D: TRBD1
V: TRBV6-6
DNA: TGTGCCAGCAGTCCCCGGGACAGGGGGTTGGAGACCCAGTACTTC
CDR3: CASSPRDRGLETQYF

J: TRBJ1-3
size: NA
D: NA
V: TRBV19
DNA: TGTGCGTCTCAGTCCCCATTTTGGACCATATATTTT
CDR3: CASQSPFWTIYF

J: TRBJ1-5
size: NA
D: NA
V: TRBV5-1
DNA: TGCGCCAGCAGCGTGAGTGGGGGGAGCAATCAGCCCCAGCATTTT
CDR3: CASSVSGGSNQPQHF

J: TRBJ1-2
size: NA
D: TRBD1
V: TRBV15
DNA: TGTGCCACCAGCAGCGGGCGGGACAGGGTTAGCGGCTACACCTTC
CDR3: CATSSGRDRVSGYTF

J: TRBJ2-5
size: NA
D: NA
V: TRBV5-1
DNA: TGCGCCAGCAGCTTAGAGTGGTGGGAGACCCAGTACTTC
CDR3: CASSLEWWETQYF

J: TRBJ1-2
size: NA
D: NA
V: TRBV27
DNA: TGTGCCAGCAGTCTCGGAGACGGGGCTAACTATGGCTACACCTTC
CDR3: CASSLGDGANYGYTF

J: TRBJ2-5
size: NA
D: TRBD1
V: TRBV6-5
DNA: TGTGCCAGCAGTTACCGGGACAGTCAAGAGACCCAGTACTTC
CDR3: CASSYRDSQETQYF

J: TRBJ1-2
size: NA
D: NA
V: TRBV5-8
DNA: TGTGCCAGCAGTCCCCCCCGGGTATTGGAGCACGGCTACACCTTC
CDR3: CASSPPRVLEHGYTF

J: TRBJ1-5
size: NA
D: NA
V: TRBV1
DNA: TGCACCAGCAGCCACCCTCTCCCGGGACAGGGTATCGGCAATCAGCCCCAGCATTTT
CDR3: CTSSHPLPGQGIGNQPQHF

J: TRBJ1-2
size: NA
D: NA
V: TRBV7-9
DNA: TGTGCCAGCAGCTTAGACGGGAACGGCTACACCTTC
CDR3: CASSLDGNGYTF

J: TRBJ1-2
size: NA
D: NA
V: TRBV9
DNA: TGTGCCAGCAGCGTAGACAGTAACTATGGCTACACCTTC
CDR3: CASSVDSNYGYTF

J: TRBJ2-3
size: NA
D: NA
V: TRBV4-3
DNA: TGCGCCAGCAGCCAGGGCGAAGGCCTCTCGCCTGGTACGCAGTATTTT
CDR3: CASSQGEGLSPGTQYF

J: TRBJ2-5
size: NA
D: TRBD2
V: TRBV5-6
DNA: TGTGCCAGCAGCGACGGACTAGGGAAAGAGACCCAGTACTTC
CDR3: CASSDGLGKETQYF

J: TRBJ1-2
size: NA
D: NA
V: TRBV19
DNA: TGTGCCAGTAGTTGGACAGAACATGGCTACACCTTC
CDR3: CASSWTEHGYTF

J: TRBJ1-1
size: NA
D: TRBD1
V: TRBV5-1
DNA: TGCGCCAGCAGCCCGGGACAGGGGGCGATTGGCAGGGACACTGAAGCTTTCTTT
CDR3: CASSPGQGAIGRDTEAFF

J: TRBJ2-1
size: NA
D: TRBD2
V: TRBV11-3
DNA: TGTGCCAGCAGGGGGACTACCGGATACAATGAGCAGTTCTTC
CDR3: CASRGTTGYNEQFF

J: TRBJ2-3
size: NA
D: NA
V: TRBV5-1
DNA: TGCGCCAGCAGCGACCTACCGCAGGGCAACACAGATACGCAGTATTTT
CDR3: CASSDLPQGNTDTQYF

J: TRBJ1-6
size: NA
D: TRBD1
V: TRBV10-1
DNA: TGCGCCAGCAGTGCGGGACAGGGTAATTCACCCCTCCACTTT
CDR3: CASSAGQGNSPLHF

J: TRBJ2-7
size: NA
D: TRBD2
V: TRBV19
DNA: TGTGCCAGTAGTATAATGGCTAGCGGGCCCTACGAGCAGTACTTC
CDR3: CASSIMASGPYEQYF

J: TRBJ1-2
size: NA
D: TRBD1
V: TRBV9
DNA: TGTGCCAGCAGCGCGACAGGGGCGGACCTTGGCTACACCTTC
CDR3: CASSATGADLGYTF

J: TRBJ2-5
size: NA
D: TRBD2
V: TRBV5-1
DNA: TGCGCCAGCAGCTCCGGGGCCCTAGCGGGGTTAGAGACCCAGTACTTC
CDR3: CASSSGALAGLETQYF

J: TRBJ1-3
size: NA
D: NA
V: TRBV5-6
DNA: TGTGCCAGCAGCTGGGGAGGAACTGCCGGAAACACCATATATTTT
CDR3: CASSWGGTAGNTIYF

J: TRBJ1-1
size: NA
D: TRBD1
V: TRBV7-2
DNA: TGTGCCAGCAGCTCACAGGGGCCCAACACTGAAGCTTTCTTT
CDR3: CASSSQGPNTEAFF

J: TRBJ2-7
size: NA
D: NA
V: TRBV27
DNA: TGTGCCAGCAGCCGACGAACAGGGACCTACGAGCAGTACTTC
CDR3: CASSRRTGTYEQYF

J: TRBJ2-3
size: NA
D: NA
V: TRBV11-2
DNA: TGTGCCAGCAGCCCTACCACAGATACGCAGTATTTT
CDR3: CASSPTTDTQYF

J: TRBJ1-2
size: NA
D: NA
V: TRBV9
DNA: TGTGCCAGCAGCGCGGAACAGGTTGGCTATGGCTACACCTTC
CDR3: CASSAEQVGYGYTF

J: TRBJ2-5
size: NA
D: NA
V: TRBV5-1
DNA: TGCGCCAGCAGCTCCGGTTGGGCAGAAGAGACCCAGTACTTC
CDR3: CASSSGWAEETQYF

J: TRBJ1-2
size: NA
D: TRBD1
V: TRBV6-1
DNA: TGTGCCAGCAGTGCCGCCGGGACAGGGCTGAACGACTATGGCTACACCTTC
CDR3: CASSAAGTGLNDYGYTF

J: TRBJ2-5
size: NA
D: NA
V: TRBV7-3
DNA: TGTGCCAGCAGCCCGAAGGGGGGGCCCCAGACCCAGTACTTC
CDR3: CASSPKGGPQTQYF

J: TRBJ1-3
size: NA
D: TRBD1
V: TRBV12-5
DNA: TGTGCTAGTTCCGGGACAGGGGGAAACACCATATATTTT
CDR3: CASSGTGGNTIYF

J: TRBJ2-5
size: NA
D: TRBD2
V: TRBV25-1
DNA: TGTGCCAGCAGTGCCGCCGGGACTAGCGTACCGTTACAAGAGACCCAGTACTTC
CDR3: CASSAAGTSVPLQETQYF

J: TRBJ1-1
size: NA
D: NA
V: TRBV2
DNA: TGTGCCAGCAGCCGGGGTGACACTGAAGCTTTCTTT
CDR3: CASSRGDTEAFF

J: TRBJ2-5
size: NA
D: NA
V: TRBV9
DNA: TGTGCCAGCAGCAGAGGGGGGGCACAAGAGACCCAGTACTTC
CDR3: CASSRGGAQETQYF

J: TRBJ2-1
size: NA
D: NA
V: TRBV30
DNA: TGTGCCGGAGTACTAGGGTTGGTTGAGCAGTTCTTC
CDR3: CAGVLGLVEQFF

J: TRBJ2-5
size: few
D: TRBD2
V: TRBV4-1
DNA: TGCGCCAGCAGCGGCCGACTAGCGGGGGACCAAGAGACCCAGTACTTC
CDR3: CASSGRLAGDQETQYF

J: TRBJ1-1
size: NA
D: TRBD1
V: TRBV6-5
DNA: TGTGCCAGCAGTTCCAGGACAGGGTATACTGAAGCTTTCTTT
CDR3: CASSSRTGYTEAFF

J: TRBJ2-1
size: NA
D: TRBD2
V: TRBV5-1
DNA: TGCGCCAGCAGCCCCGGGGGGGCGGGGAATGAGCAGTTCTTC
CDR3: CASSPGGAGNEQFF

J: TRBJ1-3
size: NA
D: NA
V: TRBV19
DNA: TGTGCCAGTAGTATACAAACAGGGAACGGAAACACCATATATTTT
CDR3: CASSIQTGNGNTIYF